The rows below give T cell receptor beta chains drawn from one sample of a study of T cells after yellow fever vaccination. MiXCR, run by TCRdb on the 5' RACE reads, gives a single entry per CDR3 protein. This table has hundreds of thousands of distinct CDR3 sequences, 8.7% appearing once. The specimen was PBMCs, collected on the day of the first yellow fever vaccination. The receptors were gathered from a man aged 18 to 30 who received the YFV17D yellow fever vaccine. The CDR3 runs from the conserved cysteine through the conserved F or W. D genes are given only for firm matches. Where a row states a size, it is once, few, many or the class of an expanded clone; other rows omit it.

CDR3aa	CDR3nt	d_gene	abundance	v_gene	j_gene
CASSYSGGTYEQYF	TGTGCCAGCAGTTACTCTGGAGGGACCTACGAGCAGTACTTC	.	many	TRBV6-5	TRBJ2-7
CASSNPRGEWTEAFF	TGTGCCAGCAGCAACCCCAGAGGGGAATGGACTGAAGCTTTCTTT	.	.	TRBV6-1	TRBJ1-1
CSAIRGETQYF	TGCAGTGCAATCAGGGGGGAGACCCAGTACTTC	TRBD1	many	TRBV20-1	TRBJ2-5
CAISSTSGGNTDTQYF	TGTGCCATCAGTAGTACTAGCGGGGGGAACACAGATACGCAGTATTTT	TRBD2	.	TRBV10-3	TRBJ2-3
CASSPLGTVNSPLHF	TGCGCCAGCAGCCCCCTAGGGACAGTTAATTCACCCCTCCACTTT	TRBD1	few	TRBV5-1	TRBJ1-6
CASSSLGAQETQYF	TGTGCCAGCAGTTCTCTGGGGGCCCAAGAGACCCAGTACTTC	.	.	TRBV6-5	TRBJ2-5
CASSPLQAPTEAFF	TGTGCCAGCAGCCCACTTCAGGCGCCGACTGAAGCTTTCTTT	.	many	TRBV12-3/TRBV12-4	TRBJ1-1
CASSEFVVKGYTF	TGTGCCAGCAGTGAATTCGTCGTAAAAGGCTACACCTTC	.	.	TRBV2	TRBJ1-2
CSAQALAVDQETQYF	TGCAGTGCTCAAGCACTAGCGGTGGATCAAGAGACCCAGTACTTC	TRBD2	few	TRBV20-1	TRBJ2-5
CSANLAGGLVEQFF	TGCAGTGCCAACCTGGCGGGGGGCCTGGTTGAGCAGTTCTTC	TRBD2	.	TRBV20-1	TRBJ2-1
CASSQGRQRAQAGYTF	TGCGCCAGCAGCCAAGGGCGTCAACGGGCACAGGCTGGCTACACCTTC	.	.	TRBV4-3	TRBJ1-2
CSAKRNNEKLFF	TGCAGTGCTAAGAGGAATAATGAAAAACTGTTTTTT	.	.	TRBV20-1	TRBJ1-4
CASSSTGTTLYEQYF	TGTGCCAGCAGCTCGACCGGGACTACCCTCTACGAGCAGTACTTC	TRBD2	.	TRBV5-5	TRBJ2-7
CASSLALAGGNEQFF	TGTGCCAGCAGCTTAGCTCTAGCGGGGGGTAATGAGCAGTTCTTC	TRBD2	few	TRBV7-2	TRBJ2-1
CASSPFRRAYEQYF	TGTGCCAGCAGTCCATTTCGCAGAGCATACGAGCAGTACTTC	.	few	TRBV12-3/TRBV12-4	TRBJ2-7
CSGGGDTDTQYF	TGCAGTGGGGGCGGGGACACAGATACGCAGTATTTT	.	many	TRBV20-1	TRBJ2-3
CASSLRGGPEAFF	TGCGCCAGCAGCTTGAGGGGGGGTCCTGAAGCTTTCTTT	.	many	TRBV5-1	TRBJ1-1
CASSLSGTENIQYF	TGTGCCAGCAGCTTATCGGGGACAGAAAACATTCAGTACTTC	TRBD1	many	TRBV7-9	TRBJ2-4
CASSLNAGRETQYF	TGTGCCAGCAGCTTAAACGCTGGGCGGGAGACCCAGTACTTC	.	many	TRBV7-3	TRBJ2-5
CASSLERAGYTF	TGCGCCAGCAGCTTGGAACGAGCTGGCTACACCTTC	.	.	TRBV5-1	TRBJ1-2
CASSYAGSDTQYF	TGTGCCAGCAGCTACGCGGGGTCAGATACGCAGTATTTT	.	.	TRBV5-4	TRBJ2-3
CASSLNRGEYGYTF	TGTGCCAGCAGCTTGAACAGGGGGGAGTATGGCTACACCTTC	TRBD1	few	TRBV5-5	TRBJ1-2
CASSHWTVPGYGYTF	TGTGCCAGCAGCCATTGGACAGTTCCCGGGTATGGCTACACCTTC	.	many	TRBV3-1	TRBJ1-2
CASSPKVWVSPRTVNTEAFF	TGTGCCAGCAGTCCAAAGGTGTGGGTAAGCCCCCGGACGGTGAACACTGAAGCTTTCTTT	.	.	TRBV3-1	TRBJ1-1
CASGPGGTEAFF	TGCGCCAGCGGACCTGGGGGCACTGAAGCTTTCTTT	.	.	TRBV5-1	TRBJ1-1
CSARDRDSVLIDTEAFF	TGCAGTGCTAGGGATAGGGATTCCGTATTGATCGACACTGAAGCTTTCTTT	.	.	TRBV20-1	TRBJ1-1
CASSQDLLAGEWYNEQFF	TGCGCCAGCAGCCAAGATCTACTAGCGGGGGAGTGGTACAATGAGCAGTTCTTC	TRBD2	.	TRBV4-3	TRBJ2-1
CSVEDWYEQFF	TGCAGCGTTGAAGATTGGTATGAGCAGTTCTTC	.	few	TRBV29-1	TRBJ2-1
CASSQVDRGPGVYGYTF	TGTGCCAGCAGCCAAGTTGATCGAGGGCCTGGGGTCTATGGCTACACCTTC	.	.	TRBV4-2	TRBJ1-2
CASSLYQGTGELFF	TGTGCTAGCAGCTTATATCAGGGGACCGGGGAGCTGTTTTTT	.	few	TRBV7-7	TRBJ2-2
CASSQAQGDTGELFF	TGCGCCAGCAGCCAAGCACAGGGGGACACCGGGGAGCTGTTTTTT	TRBD1	many	TRBV4-3	TRBJ2-2
CSVEGGEAGETQYF	TGCAGCGTTGAAGGGGGGGAAGCGGGAGAGACCCAGTACTTC	.	.	TRBV29-1	TRBJ2-5
CASSFAGGLGNIQYF	TGTGCCAGCAGTTTCGCAGGGGGTCTGGGAAACATTCAGTACTTC	TRBD1	few	TRBV12-3/TRBV12-4	TRBJ2-4
CAWSTYEGWNTEAFF	TGTGCCTGGAGCACCTACGAGGGGTGGAACACTGAAGCTTTCTTT	.	few	TRBV30	TRBJ1-1
CSALEVLDGTLMPQHF	TGCAGTGCCCTCGAGGTTTTAGACGGGACCCTGATGCCCCAGCATTTT	.	.	TRBV20-1	TRBJ1-5
CASSIRDGNYGYTF	TGTGCCAGCAGTATCCGGGACGGGAACTATGGCTACACCTTC	.	.	TRBV6-5	TRBJ1-2
CSVQSNWGPADVYTF	TGCAGCGTACAATCGAACTGGGGGCCCGCTGATGTCTACACCTTC	.	few	TRBV29-1	TRBJ1-2
CATRGRFTPSNQPQHF	TGTGCCACCAGAGGGCGGTTTACCCCGAGCAATCAGCCCCAGCATTTT	.	few	TRBV15	TRBJ1-5
CASSVGDRKTGELFF	TGTGCCAGCAGCGTAGGGGACAGAAAAACCGGGGAGCTGTTTTTT	TRBD1	.	TRBV9	TRBJ2-2
CASSPGTGNTEAFF	TGCGCCAGCAGCCCCGGGACGGGGAACACTGAAGCTTTCTTT	.	many	TRBV5-1	TRBJ1-1
CASSPRDWADTQYF	TGTGCCAGCTCACCAAGAGACTGGGCGGATACGCAGTATTTT	.	few	TRBV18	TRBJ2-3
CASSVGFNGETQYF	TGCGCCAGCAGCGTGGGATTTAATGGGGAGACCCAGTACTTC	.	many	TRBV5-1	TRBJ2-5
CASSDDRGSYGYTF	TGTGCCAGCAGTGATGACAGGGGGTCCTATGGCTACACCTTC	TRBD1	.	TRBV25-1	TRBJ1-2
CASRIRDRDQQYF	TGTGCCAGCAGAATCCGGGACAGGGACCAGCAGTACTTC	TRBD1	.	TRBV6-1	TRBJ2-7
CASSRGEGPEAFF	TGTGCCAGCAGCCGAGGCGAGGGACCTGAAGCTTTCTTT	.	few	TRBV3-1	TRBJ1-1
CASMGRGKAEAFF	TGTGCCAGCATGGGCAGGGGGAAGGCTGAAGCTTTCTTT	TRBD1	.	TRBV6-6	TRBJ1-1
CASSLAWGTPSPLHF	TGTGCCAGCAGCTTAGCATGGGGGACACCTTCACCCCTCCACTTT	.	.	TRBV7-2	TRBJ1-6
CASSPERGSTDTQYF	TGTGCCAGCAGCCCCGAGCGGGGAAGCACAGATACGCAGTATTTT	TRBD2	.	TRBV4-2	TRBJ2-3
CASSLPGGETQYF	TGCGCCAGCAGCTTGCCGGGTGGAGAGACCCAGTACTTC	.	.	TRBV5-1	TRBJ2-5
CASSFSAHSSGTQYF	TGTGCCAGCAGTTTCAGTGCCCATAGTAGTGGTACGCAGTATTTT	.	.	TRBV12-3/TRBV12-4	TRBJ2-3
CASSFPQADFTDTQYF	TGTGCCAGCAGCTTTCCTCAGGCGGACTTCACAGATACGCAGTATTTT	.	.	TRBV13	TRBJ2-3
CATSRDQDSYNEQFF	TGTGCCACCAGCAGAGATCAGGACTCCTACAATGAGCAGTTCTTC	.	few	TRBV15	TRBJ2-1
CASSQGAEGETQYF	TGCGCCAGCAGCCAGGGGGCGGAGGGGGAGACCCAGTACTTC	.	few	TRBV4-1	TRBJ2-5
CASSLSTGDNQPQHF	TGTGCCAGCAGCCTTTCGACGGGGGACAATCAGCCCCAGCATTTT	.	.	TRBV5-5	TRBJ1-5
CASSLARLARETQYF	TGTGCCAGCAGCTTAGCGCGGCTAGCAAGGGAGACCCAGTACTTC	.	few	TRBV7-8	TRBJ2-5